These 32 T cell receptor beta chains share one sample of origin, sequenced in a study of shared clonotypes between healthy human individuals. Method: immunoSEQ multiplex PCR; TCRdb's copy keeps in-frame clones and lacks some. The table lists over a million clones, 65% to 80% of them singletons, with about 1.4% in the top ten. Source material: memory CD4+ T cells sorted from blood. Subset denoted: CD45RA-negative fraction. The receptors come from a man between 18 and 29 years old in good health.

The rearrangement joins TRBV9 to TRBJ2-1, with 12 positions matching TRBD2. The V gene end was trimmed by 4 bases and the J gene end by 8 bases; junction bases not matched to a gene: 13. CDR1 SGDLS and CDR2 YYNGEE come from the germline V gene. The CDR3 has 17 residues. For the CDR3, the DNA is TGTGCCAGCAGCCCGACCCCCCACCTAGCGGGAGGGGATGAGCAGTTCTTC. It specifies CASSPTPHLAGGDEQFF.

This sequence joins TRBV6-1 and TRBJ2-7; D perhaps matches TRBD2 (5 bases). The CDR3 totals 13 residues. Trimming removed 4 bases from V and 1 base from J, with 8 bases in between. Germline CDR1 and CDR2: MNHNS and SASEGT. In nucleotides, the CDR3 is TGTGCCAGCAGTGTGGAGGATTCCTACGAGCAGTACTTC. Its translation is CASSVEDSYEQYF.

V usage is TRBV11-2 and J usage is TRBJ2-2; 8 bases map to TRBD2. Germline lookup yields CDR1 SGHAT and CDR2 FQNNGV. The CDR3 sequence is 15 residues long. V lost 5 bases and J lost 4; bases outside the gene matches: 6. CDR3 protein: CASSGQTSVTGELFF. CDR3 coding DNA: TGTGCCAGCAGCGGGCAGACTAGCGTCACCGGGGAGCTGTTTTTT.

This clone was seen only a few times. V and J are TRBV4-1 and TRBJ1-5, with D unclear. Trimming cost V 0 bases and J 1 base, with 7 bases left between them. The CDR3 has 15 residues. CDR1 and CDR2 (germline): MGHRA, YSYEKL. Here the CDR3 DNA reads TGCGCCAGCAGCCAAGAAGGAAGGAGCAATCAGCCCCAGCATTTT. Translating gives CASSQEGRSNQPQHF.

The V call is TRBV6-5, the J call TRBJ1-6; TRBD1 aligns across 7 bases. This CDR3 comprises 16 residues. Germline V gene lookup returns CDR1 MNHEY and CDR2 SVGAGI. The V gene end was trimmed by 0 bases and the J gene end by 6 bases; junction bases not matched to a gene: 5. CDR3 DNA sequence: TGTGCCAGCAGTTACTCTTCCGGGACAGTTAATTCACCCCTCCACTTT. Translated, it gives CASSYSSGTVNSPLHF.

This clone has just a few counts. The chain employs TRBV5-6 and TRBJ1-4; D perhaps matches TRBD1 (6 bases). From germline, CDR1 is SGHDT and CDR2 YYEEEE. V lost 7 bases and J lost 7, with 17 bases in between. The CDR3 has 14 residues. CDR3 sequence reads: CASRLQGPGEKLFF. The CDR3 DNA reads as TGTGCCAGCCGTTTACAGGGACCGGGTGAAAAACTGTTTTTT. Complete variable domain (other parts from reference TRBV5-6 and TRBJ1-4): DAGVTQSPTHLIKTRGQQVTLRCSPKSGHDTVSWYQQALGQGPQFIFQYYEEEERQRGNFPDRFSGHQFPNYSSELNVNALLLGDSALYLCASRLQGPGEKLFFGSGTQLSVL.

The V and J genes are TRBV19 and TRBJ1-1, with D possibly TRBD1 on 5 matching bases. Trimming shortened V by 1 base and J by 0 bases, and 12 bases separated the two germline ends. Germline V CDR1 and CDR2: LNHDA, SQIVND (reference sequence). The CDR3 extends over 16 amino acids. As DNA, the CDR3 is TGTGCCAGTAGTATAGGCAGGGCCTCAATGAACACTGAAGCTTTCTTT. Its protein is CASSIGRASMNTEAFF.

Details on this clone: Other DNA variants within this sample encode the same CDR3. V is TRBV18 and J is TRBJ1-6; 9 nucleotides agree with TRBD1. CDR1 KGHSH and CDR2 LQKENI come from the germline V gene. The CDR3 has 14 residues. The J segment lost 10 bases and the V segment lost 2 bases, leaving 3 bases of the junction unmatched. The CDR3 protein is CASSPDRGNSPLHF. The DNA of the CDR3 is TGTGCCAGCTCACCAGACAGGGGGAACTCACCCCTCCACTTT. The full variable domain, its missing parts supplied by reference TRBV18 and TRBJ1-6, is NAGVMQNPRHLVRRRGQEARLRCSPMKGHSHVYWYRQLPEEGLKFMVYLQKENIIDESGMPKERFSAEFPKEGPSILRIQQVVRGDSAAYFCASSPDRGNSPLHFGNGTRLTVT.

Concerning this clone: Other DNA sequences in the sample encode the same CDR3. The CDR3 sequence is CASSLLLAGGRNEQFF. The CDR3 coding sequence is TGTGCCAGCAGTTTATTGCTAGCGGGGGGGCGCAATGAGCAGTTCTTC. The gene calls are TRBV27 and TRBJ2-1; 12 bases line up with TRBD2. The CDR3 spans 16 residues. V lost 1 base, J lost 6 bases, and 4 bases stayed unmatched. Germline V gives CDR1 MNHEY, CDR2 SMNVEV (reference sequence).

The genes are TRBV6-6 and TRBJ2-5; D might be TRBD2 (5 bases). In germline, CDR1 is MNHNY, CDR2 SVGAGI (reference sequence). The ends were cut back, 5 bases at V and 3 bases at J, with 16 bases in the middle. The CDR3 has 15 residues. As DNA, the CDR3 is TGTGCCAGCAGTCCCCCAAGTCCCGGGGAAGAGACCCAGTACTTC. Encoded protein: CASSPPSPGEETQYF.

The chain has TRBV11-3 and TRBJ2-2, with 8 bases aligning to TRBD1. The ends lost 4 bases at V and 2 bases at J; junction bases unmatched: 9. The CDR3 covers 17 residues. CDR1 SGHNT and CDR2 YENEEA come from the germline V gene. CDR3 sequence (DNA): TGTGCCAGCAGCTCCACCCGGGACAGGTTAAACACCGGGGAGCTGTTTTTT. Protein sequence: CASSSTRDRLNTGELFF.

This clone was observed once. The gene calls are TRBV28 and TRBJ2-7; maybe TRBD2 (6 bases). The V gene's germline CDR1 is MDHEN and CDR2 SYDVKM. The CDR3 has 14 residues. V shed 7 bases and J shed 3 bases, with 16 bases lying between them. CDR3 bases: TGTGCCAGCACCGGGGGAGCCCCCCTCTACGAGCAGTACTTC. It translates to CASTGGAPLYEQYF.

Of note for this clone: The junction departs from germline at one end; a sequencing error may be responsible. This sample also contains other DNA sequences that code for the same CDR3. The chain carries TRBV6-5 and TRBJ1-2, with a possible D match to TRBD1 (5 bases). CDR3 length equals 14 residues. Germline V gene lookup returns CDR1 MNHEY and CDR2 SVGAGI. The CDR3 loop is CASRRQGPNYGYTF. In DNA form, the CDR3 reads TGTGCCAGCCGGCGGCAGGGTCCCAACTACGGCTACACCTTC.

The genes are TRBV10-1 and TRBJ2-7; D is unresolved. Trimming removed 6 bases from V and 4 bases from J, with 13 bases in between. This CDR3 comprises 13 residues. Germline V gene data show CDR1 as WNHNN and CDR2 as SYGVQD (reference sequence). The CDR3 spells CASSQAASYEQYF. DNA for the CDR3: TGCGCCAGCAGCCAGGCGGCCTCTTACGAGCAGTACTTC.

The chain uses TRBV4-2 and TRBJ2-1; 15 nucleotides agree with TRBD2. Germline V lookup: CDR1 LGHNA, CDR2 YNFKEQ. With 1 base clipped from V and 4 bases from J, the junction kept 2 bases outside the gene matches. The CDR3 totals 17 residues. DNA of the CDR3: TGTGCCAGCAGCCAAGTCGGGACTAGCGGGGGGTACAATGAGCAGTTCTTC. The encoded protein is CASSQVGTSGGYNEQFF.

The rearrangement links TRBV30 to TRBJ1-3; possible D gene TRBD1, 5 bases. The length of the CDR3 is 12 residues. V was pared by 6 bases and J by 4 bases, with 10 bases between. Germline V gene data show CDR1 as GTSNPN and CDR2 as SVGIG (reference sequence). The CDR3 DNA sequence: TGTGCCTGCCCCAAGGGGGGAAACACCATATATTTT. This encodes CACPKGGNTIYF.

This chain links TRBV5-8 with TRBJ1-1; the D gene is possibly TRBD1 (6 bases). Trimming took 4 bases from V and 0 from J, leaving 13 bases between them. Germline V gene data show CDR1 as SGHTS and CDR2 as YDEGEE. This CDR3 contains 15 residues. The DNA of the CDR3 is TGTGCCAGCAGCAGAACAGGGTATTTGAACACTGAAGCTTTCTTT. This sequence encodes CASSRTGYLNTEAFF.

The V and J genes are TRBV19 and TRBJ2-2; 8 bases are a match to TRBD2. V shed 5 bases and J 1 base; nucleotides not matched to a gene: 3. Germline V gene data show CDR1 as LNHDA and CDR2 as SQIVND (reference sequence). CDR3 length: 15 amino acids. This CDR3 is CASSRLALNTGELFF. CDR3 sequence (DNA): TGTGCCAGTAGTCGACTAGCGCTGAACACCGGGGAGCTGTTTTTT.

The gene calls are TRBV6-1 and TRBJ2-7; D is perhaps TRBD1 (6 bases). CDR3 length: 16 amino acids. Trimming pared 0 bases from V and 0 bases from J, leaving 12 bases between. The germline V gene encodes CDR1 MNHNS and CDR2 SASEGT. Written as DNA, the CDR3 is TGTGCCAGCAGTGAAGCGGGGACACAGAGCTCCTACGAGCAGTACTTC. Amino acids: CASSEAGTQSSYEQYF.

The gene calls are TRBV6-5 and TRBJ2-2; D gene uncertain. V shed 0 bases and J shed 3 bases, with 8 bases lying between them. CDR1 is MNHEY and CDR2 is SVGAGI in the germline V gene. The CDR3 spans 15 residues. This CDR3 reads CASSYSGRDTGELFF. The CDR3 coding sequence is TGTGCCAGCAGTTACTCGGGCAGAGACACCGGGGAGCTGTTTTTT.

The chain couples TRBV28 to TRBJ2-3, with D possibly TRBD2 on 6 matching bases. Germline assignment: CDR1 MDHEN and CDR2 SYDVKM. This CDR3 has 15 residues. Trimming shortened V by 3 bases and J by 0 bases, and 10 bases separated the two germline ends. The CDR3 here is CASSFSSASTDTQYF. Written as DNA, the CDR3 is TGTGCCAGCAGTTTTTCTAGCGCAAGCACAGATACGCAGTATTTT.

The chain carries TRBV19 and TRBJ1-5; possibly TRBD1 for D (6 bases). The V gene's germline CDR1 is LNHDA and CDR2 SQIVND (reference sequence). The CDR3 contains 15 residues. V lost 4 bases and J 0 bases, leaving 10 bases between the germline ends. Here the CDR3 DNA reads TGTGCCAGTAGTAGGGACAAGCTTAGCAATCAGCCCCAGCATTTT. Its protein is CASSRDKLSNQPQHF.

The chain employs TRBV11-2 and TRBJ2-3; D is undetermined. Germline CDR1 is SGHAT and CDR2 is FQNNGV. The ends were cut back, 5 bases at V and 8 bases at J, with 8 bases in the middle. The CDR3 sequence is 11 residues long. As DNA, the CDR3 is TGTGCCAGCAGCCGGACCGGTACGCAGTATTTT. Translated: CASSRTGTQYF.

The chain employs TRBV30 and TRBJ1-4; possible D gene TRBD1, 6 bases. The V end was cut by 8 bases, the J end by 8 bases, with 21 bases between. CDR3 length: 14 amino acids. Germline CDR1 and CDR2: GTSNPN and SVGIG (reference sequence). CDR3 protein: CATNKQGLGEKLFF. CDR3 coding DNA: TGTGCCACCAATAAACAGGGTCTAGGGGAAAAACTGTTTTTT.

This rearrangement joins TRBV7-9 to TRBJ2-3, with 13 bases fitting TRBD2. This CDR3 contains 16 residues. J was trimmed by 5 bases and V by 5 bases; bases with no gene match: 7. Germline V gene lookup returns CDR1 SEHNR and CDR2 FQNEAQ (reference sequence). Here the CDR3 DNA reads TGTGCCAGCAGCGTTGCGACTAGCGGGGGGCGAGATACGCAGTATTTT. This encodes CASSVATSGGRDTQYF.

CDR3 coding DNA: TGTGCCAGCAGCCCCCAGGAGTCACCCCTCCACTTT. Protein product: CASSPQESPLHF. The chain combines TRBV6-5 with TRBJ1-6; D unclear. The CDR3 extends over 12 amino acids. With 6 bases removed from V and 10 bases from J, the gap between germline ends came to 10 bases. Germline CDR1 and CDR2: MNHEY and SVGAGI.

This clone was recorded a few times. The gene calls are TRBV7-9 and TRBJ1-3; D may be TRBD1 (5 bases). The CDR3 covers 13 residues. In germline, CDR1 is SEHNR, CDR2 FQNEAQ (reference sequence). The V end was cut by 6 bases, the J end by 3 bases, with 9 bases between. This CDR3 is CASSGGIGNTIYF. For the CDR3, the DNA is TGTGCCAGCAGTGGGGGGATTGGAAACACCATATATTTT.

This clone showed up just once. The chain carries TRBV5-6 and TRBJ2-1, with D possibly matching TRBD1 (6 bases). The CDR3 sequence is 15 residues long. V was shortened by 4 bases and J by 0 bases, with 11 bases between the two germline ends. Looked up from germline, CDR1 is SGHDT and CDR2 is YYEEEE. The CDR3 bases are TGTGCCAGCAGCCCTACAGGGTCCTCCTACAATGAGCAGTTCTTC. Amino acids: CASSPTGSSYNEQFF.

The chain links TRBV6-6 to TRBJ1-6; no reliable D call. Trimming shortened V by 2 bases and J by 10 bases, and 9 bases separated the two germline ends. This CDR3 is 13 amino acids long. The germline gives CDR1 MNHNY, CDR2 SVGAGI (reference sequence). CDR3 amino acids: CASSYLQSSPLHF. The CDR3 DNA is TGTGCCAGCAGTTACCTCCAGAGCTCACCCCTCCACTTT.

This clone was detected many times. J is TRBJ1-2 and V is TRBV19; 8 bases match TRBD1. Germline V gene data show CDR1 as LNHDA and CDR2 as SQIVND (reference sequence). The CDR3 has 17 residues. V shed 5 bases, J shed 8 bases, and the junction held 19 bases outside the gene matches. DNA of the CDR3: TGTGCCAGTAGTTTCCCGGGACAGGCAGGCAAGGTGGAAGGCTACACCTTC. It is translated as CASSFPGQAGKVEGYTF.

The chain joins TRBV18 to TRBJ2-2; tentative D call: TRBD1 (6 bases). This CDR3 has 12 amino acids. V shed 4 bases and J shed 6 bases, with 6 bases lying between them. CDR1 is KGHSH, CDR2 LQKENI, per germline. The CDR3 reads CASSQGAGELFF. The CDR3 bases are TGTGCCAGCTCACAGGGGGCCGGGGAGCTGTTTTTT.

The table lists this clone with a count of one. The chain uses TRBV5-1 and TRBJ2-1; 9 bases are shared with TRBD2. There are 15 residues in the CDR3. Germline V gene sequence: CDR1 SGHRS, CDR2 YFSETQ. V lost 0 bases and J lost 5; bases outside the gene matches: 3. CDR3 DNA: TGCGCCAGCAGCTTGGATCCTAGCGGGAACAATGAGCAGTTCTTC. Its protein is CASSLDPSGNNEQFF.